Presented here are 9 T cell receptor beta chains from one specimen sequenced in a study of cytomegalovirus exposure and HLA in healthy donors. PCR involved 60 Vbeta and 13 Jbeta primers. This table comes from immunoSEQ multiplex PCR, and its TCRdb copy is limited to in-frame clones, with some not included. The sample lists around 150,000 clones, around 77% occurring once. Sequencing was performed on PBMCs. The receptors derive from a man under 40 in good health and CMV-seronegative.

This clone was seen more than once but under ten times. V usage is TRBV6-6 and J usage is TRBJ1-1; D possibly corresponds to TRBD1 (6 bases). Germline lookup yields CDR1 MNHNY and CDR2 SVGAGI (reference sequence). The CDR3 is made up of 13 amino acids. Trimming shortened V by 4 bases and J by 0 bases, and 6 bases separated the two germline ends. The CDR3, as DNA: TGTGCCAGCAGTTGGACAGTGAACACTGAAGCTTTCTTT. Translation: CASSWTVNTEAFF.

This chain uses TRBV10-3 with TRBJ2-5; possible D gene TRBD2, 6 bases. Germline assignment: CDR1 ENHRY and CDR2 SYGVKD. Trimming stripped 3 bases from V and 0 bases from J, with 17 bases between. The CDR3 runs 17 residues. The DNA of the CDR3 is TGTGCCATCAGTGACTCTTGGCGGGATCGGTACCAAGAGACCCAGTACTTC. This codes for CAISDSWRDRYQETQYF.

The chain is built from TRBV5-1 and TRBJ1-3, with D perhaps matching TRBD1 (5 bases). CDR3 length: 15 residues. Looked up from germline, CDR1 is SGHRS and CDR2 is YFSETQ. The germline V and J ends were trimmed by 5 bases and 0 bases, with 12 bases remaining between them. CDR3 sequence (DNA): TGCGCCAGCAGACCCGACAGATTCTCTGGAAACACCATATATTTT. It codes for CASRPDRFSGNTIYF.

The chain links TRBV6-6 to TRBJ1-3; no clear D gene. Germline values: CDR1 MNHNY, CDR2 SVGAGI (reference sequence). The CDR3 length is 13 residues. V was trimmed by 6 bases and J by 0 bases, leaving 6 bases between them. The CDR3 nucleotides read TGTGCCAGCAGGACTAACTCTGGAAACACCATATATTTT. This codes for CASRTNSGNTIYF.

This clone was seen a handful of times. The J gene is TRBJ2-2, the V gene TRBV9; 9 bases match TRBD2. Trimming cost V 0 bases and J 4 bases; bases outside gene matches: 10. CDR1 SGDLS and CDR2 YYNGEE come from the germline V gene. CDR3 size: 18 residues. The CDR3 DNA follows: TGTGCCAGCAGCGTAGGTTACCCGGCGGGAGGGCCCACCGGGGAGCTGTTTTTT. Amino acid sequence: CASSVGYPAGGPTGELFF.

The chain recombines TRBV27 with TRBJ2-1; 8 nucleotides line up with TRBD1. Germline V gene sequence: CDR1 MNHEY, CDR2 SMNVEV (reference sequence). V gave up 2 bases and J gave up 13 bases; unmatched junction bases: 7. This CDR3 region has 13 residues. For the CDR3, the DNA is TGTGCCAGCAGTTTACGAGGGACAGGAAGACAGTTCTTC. It codes for CASSLRGTGRQFF.

The chain combines TRBV28 with TRBJ2-5; 10 bases fit TRBD1. V lost 3 bases and J lost 6; bases outside the gene matches: 10. Germline values: CDR1 MDHEN, CDR2 SYDVKM. This CDR3 is built from 16 residues. This CDR3 reads CASSFPLGTGVQTQYF. The CDR3 region has the DNA TGTGCCAGCAGTTTTCCCCTTGGGACAGGGGTACAGACCCAGTACTTC.

V and J are TRBV7-9 and TRBJ2-2; D possibly corresponds to TRBD2 (6 bases). V was trimmed by 5 bases and J by 6 bases, leaving 10 bases between them. This CDR3 comprises 13 residues. Germline CDR1 reads SEHNR; CDR2 reads FQNEAQ (reference sequence). CDR3: CASSPGLPGELFF. In DNA form, the CDR3 reads TGTGCCAGCAGCCCGGGACTTCCCGGGGAGCTGTTTTTT.

This sequence joins TRBV5-4 and TRBJ2-1, with 8 bases matching TRBD2. CDR1 and CDR2 from the germline V gene are SGHNT and YYREEE (reference sequence). Germline trimming cut 4 bases from V and 9 bases from J; bases unmatched to any gene: 15. This CDR3 is built from 16 residues. The CDR3 bases are TGTGCCAGCAGCCCTCAAAGTCCCGGGACTAGTAGTGAGCAGTTCTTC. Protein product: CASSPQSPGTSSEQFF.